This is a list of T cell receptor beta chains from one sample in a study of T cell changes during pregnancy in multiple sclerosis. The protocol was immunoSEQ multiplex PCR, while the TCRdb copy is restricted to in-frame clones and leaves out a portion. The repertoire consists of about 38,000 clones, with 91% occurring once and the leading ten covering under 6.5%. Sequences were derived from CD8+ T cells from peripheral blood mononuclear cells, sampled in the second trimester of pregnancy. The receptors were gathered from a female donor with multiple sclerosis, enrolled in a pregnancy study. CDR3s include the opening cysteine and the closing phenylalanine or tryptophan. D genes are given only for firm matches. Clone size is not always given. Where it is, it says once, few, many or a class for expanded clones.

>TRBD2|TRBJ2-1|.|TRBV19
CASSMGLAGGEEQFF
TGTGCCAGTAGTATGGGGCTAGCGGGGGGGGAGGAGCAGTTCTTC
>.|TRBJ1-2|.|TRBV6-5
CASSYTGNYGYTF
TGTGCCAGCAGTTACACAGGGAACTATGGCTACACCTTC
>TRBD1|TRBJ2-1|.|TRBV7-9
CASSLGDREFF
TGTGCCAGCAGTCTCGGAGACAGGGAGTTCTTC
>.|TRBJ2-1|.|TRBV30
CAFQGGLGSYNEQFF
TGTGCCTTCCAGGGGGGTTTGGGGTCCTACAATGAGCAGTTCTTC
>TRBD2|TRBJ2-7|.|TRBV11-2
CASSPWTSGGYEQYF
TGTGCCAGCAGCCCCTGGACTAGCGGGGGCTACGAGCAGTACTTC
>.|TRBJ2-7|.|TRBV25-1
CASSTSGYEQYF
TGTGCCAGCAGTACCTCAGGGTACGAGCAGTACTTC
>.|TRBJ1-1|few|TRBV5-6
CASSLGVNTEAFF
TGTGCCAGCAGCTTGGGAGTGAACACTGAAGCTTTCTTT
>TRBD2|TRBJ2-7|.|TRBV5-6
CASSSLLLAGLYEQYF
TGTGCCAGCAGCTCCCTTTTACTAGCGGGGCTCTACGAGCAGTACTTC
>TRBD2|TRBJ2-1|.|TRBV5-5
CASSLDGSGREQFF
TGTGCCAGCAGCTTGGATGGGAGCGGGAGGGAGCAGTTCTTC
>.|TRBJ1-1|.|TRBV27
CASSLLSGDTEAFF
TGTGCCAGCAGTTTACTCTCCGGGGACACTGAAGCTTTCTTT
>.|TRBJ2-7|.|TRBV6-1
CASAPRQEPYYEQYF
TGTGCCAGCGCCCCTCGACAGGAGCCATACTACGAGCAGTACTTC
>TRBD2|TRBJ2-7|once|TRBV9
CASSVTSGSTYEQYF
TGTGCCAGCAGCGTCACTAGCGGGAGTACCTACGAGCAGTACTTC
>.|TRBJ2-6|.|TRBV10-2
CASSESDRSRANVLTF
TGCGCCAGCAGTGAGTCGGACAGATCTCGGGCCAACGTCCTGACTTTC
>.|TRBJ2-7|.|TRBV5-4
CASSFVSNYEQYF
TGTGCCAGCAGCTTTGTTAGTAACTACGAGCAGTACTTC
>.|TRBJ2-7|.|TRBV11-2
CASSFAYEQYF
TGTGCCAGCAGCTTCGCCTACGAGCAGTACTTC
>TRBD1|TRBJ1-5|.|TRBV6-5
CASSDGQVNQPQHF
TGTGCCAGCAGCGACGGACAGGTGAATCAGCCCCAGCATTTT
>TRBD1|TRBJ1-1|.|TRBV7-8
CASSLQGAVTEAFF
TGTGCCAGCAGCTTACAGGGGGCCGTCACTGAAGCTTTCTTT
>TRBD1|TRBJ1-1|.|TRBV9
CASSVGQGGGWTEAFF
TGTGCCAGCAGCGTAGGACAGGGTGGAGGTTGGACTGAAGCTTTCTTT
>TRBD1|TRBJ2-1|.|TRBV2
CASRPPGQGALF
TGTGCCAGCAGGCCCCCGGGACAGGGGGCACTCTTC
>TRBD2|TRBJ2-3|once|TRBV9
CASSPQSGRPDTQYF
TGTGCCAGCAGCCCCCAGAGCGGGAGGCCAGATACGCAGTATTTT
>TRBD2|TRBJ2-3|.|TRBV30
CAWSGGTSALGDTQYF
TGTGCCTGGAGTGGGGGGACTAGCGCACTTGGCGATACGCAGTATTTT
>.|TRBJ1-1|.|TRBV7-9
CASSLERTEAFF
TGTGCCAGCAGCTTAGAGAGGACTGAAGCTTTCTTT
>TRBD1|TRBJ2-6|.|TRBV6-4
CASSERTGGEGANVLTF
TGTGCCAGCAGTGAAAGGACAGGGGGCGAGGGGGCCAACGTCCTGACTTTC
>.|TRBJ2-1|.|TRBV7-3
CASSGGAPYNEQFF
TGTGCCAGCAGCGGGGGGGCCCCCTACAATGAGCAGTTCTTC
>TRBD1|TRBJ2-2|.|TRBV2
CASSDRTGAATGELFF
TGTGCCAGCAGTGATCGGACAGGGGCGGCCACCGGGGAGCTGTTTTTT
>.|TRBJ2-6|.|TRBV2
CASSRSGANVLTF
TGTGCCAGCAGCCGCTCTGGGGCCAACGTCCTGACTTTC
>.|TRBJ1-1|few|TRBV5-6
CASNFGTEAFF
TGTGCCAGCAACTTCGGGACTGAAGCTTTCTTT
>.|TRBJ2-2|.|TRBV7-6
CASSLRESTGELFF
TGTGCCAGCAGCTTAAGGGAGAGCACCGGGGAGCTGTTTTTT
>TRBD1|TRBJ1-2|.|TRBV11-2
CASSSGQGTYGYTF
TGTGCCAGCAGTTCGGGACAGGGGACCTATGGCTACACCTTC
>TRBD2|TRBJ2-7|.|TRBV7-2
CASSLGPTSAEQYF
TGTGCCAGCAGCTTAGGTCCGACTAGCGCCGAGCAGTACTTC
>TRBD1|TRBJ1-4|.|TRBV2
CASSRGTASNEKLFF
TGTGCCAGCTCACGGGGGACAGCAAGTAATGAAAAACTGTTTTTT
>.|TRBJ2-2|.|TRBV9
CASSVSANTGELFF
TGTGCCAGCAGCGTAAGCGCGAACACCGGGGAGCTGTTTTTT
>TRBD2|TRBJ2-5|.|TRBV4-2
CASSQDAGAGEETQYF
TGTGCCAGCAGCCAAGATGCGGGAGCGGGAGAGGAGACCCAGTACTTC
>.|TRBJ2-6|.|TRBV4-2
CASSQDRGGGANVLTF
TGTGCCAGCAGCCAAGATCGTGGTGGCGGGGCCAACGTCCTGACTTTC
>.|TRBJ2-1|.|TRBV5-1
CASIPSGRNEQFF
TGCGCCAGCATCCCCAGCGGTCGGAATGAGCAGTTCTTC
>TRBD1|TRBJ2-4|once|TRBV7-2
CASSSRDRGNIQYF
TGTGCCAGCAGCAGCCGGGACAGGGGTAACATTCAGTACTTC
>TRBD2|TRBJ2-1|few|TRBV2
CASMGGMDEQFF
TGTGCCAGCATGGGGGGGATGGATGAGCAGTTCTTC